Shown below are 15 T cell receptor beta chains from a single sample sequenced in a study of PD-1 blockade in classical Hodgkin lymphoma. Every patient experienced relapse after autologous stem cell transplantation, and brentuximab vedotin exposure varied. Sequencing was performed with immunoSEQ multiplex PCR; in TCRdb, only in-frame clones are kept and a portion is missing. The table lists about 61,000 clones, 85% to 90% of them singletons. The sequenced sample was peripheral blood mononuclear cells (PBMCs), obtained at baseline. The receptors shown here come from a human donor with classical Hodgkin lymphoma.

The rearrangement joins TRBV19 to TRBJ1-2; a weak D match, TRBD1 (6 bases). CDR1 and CDR2 from the germline V gene are LNHDA and SQIVND (reference sequence). Trimming shortened V by 8 bases and J by 5 bases, and 12 bases separated the two germline ends. CDR3 length: 12 amino acids. Written as DNA, the CDR3 is TGTGCCAGTCGGCGGGGGGCATATGGCTACACCTTC. Translation gives CASRRGAYGYTF.

The chain links TRBV7-9 to TRBJ1-1; no reliable D call. Germline CDR1 reads SEHNR; CDR2 reads FQNEAQ (reference sequence). This CDR3 contains 14 residues. Trimming took 4 bases from V and 6 from J, leaving 15 bases between them. The CDR3 sequence: CASSSRQSVSEAFF. The CDR3 bases are TGTGCCAGCAGCTCGCGTCAATCCGTCTCTGAAGCTTTCTTT.

The CDR3 region has the DNA TGTGCCCTAGGGCGGGACAGGGCCTCTAACACTGAAGCTTTCTTT. The encoded protein is CALGRDRASNTEAFF. The rearrangement joins TRBV30 to TRBJ1-1; TRBD1 matches at 9 bases. Losses at the gene ends were 8 bases for V and 2 bases for J; bases not matched to a gene: 12. Germline loops: CDR1 GTSNPN, CDR2 SVGIG (reference sequence). The CDR3 is 15 amino acids.

The chain carries TRBV30 and TRBJ1-5; 8 bases are shared with TRBD1. The CDR3 extends over 13 amino acids. The junction had 8 bases not matched to a gene; V was cut back by 8 bases and J by 5 bases. CDR1 and CDR2 from the germline V gene are GTSNPN and SVGIG (reference sequence). CDR3 DNA: TGTGCCAGCAACACAGGGGGGGATCAGCCCCAGCATTTT. Encoded protein: CASNTGGDQPQHF.

The chain couples TRBV5-6 to TRBJ2-3; 8 bases line up with TRBD2. CDR3 size: 16 residues. V lost 4 bases, J lost 0 bases, and 7 bases stayed unmatched. Germline V gives CDR1 SGHDT, CDR2 YYEEEE. CDR3: CASSPGGSLSTDTQYF. CDR3 nucleotides: TGTGCCAGCAGCCCGGGAGGGTCCCTTAGCACAGATACGCAGTATTTT.

The V call is TRBV2, the J call TRBJ2-7, with D hard to call. The V and J ends lost 2 bases and 3 bases respectively, with 5 bases between them. CDR3 length: 12 residues. Germline CDR1 reads SNHLY; CDR2 reads FYNNEI. CDR3 sequence (DNA): TGTGCCAGCAGTGAACAGTTCTACGAGCAGTACTTC. This sequence encodes CASSEQFYEQYF. The full variable domain, in which reference TRBV2 and TRBJ2-7 provide the parts outside the CDR3, is EPEVTQTPSHQVTQMGQEVILRCVPISNHLYFYWYRQILGQKVEFLVSFYNNEISEKSEIFDDQFSVERPDGSNFTLKIRSTKLEDSAMYFCASSEQFYEQYFGPGTRLTVT.

This chain connects TRBV6-5 to TRBJ1-1; D remains unclear. The CDR3 totals 13 residues. Trimming took off 8 bases at V and 2 bases at J, with 12 bases between the two ends. CDR1 and CDR2 (germline): MNHEY, SVGAGI. CDR3 nucleotides: TGTGCCAGCTGTTGTAAGGGAAACACTGAAGCTTTCTTT. Protein sequence: CASCCKGNTEAFF.

The rearrangement links TRBV19 to TRBJ1-3; D possibly corresponds to TRBD1 (5 bases). The CDR3 runs to 15 residues. Germline values: CDR1 LNHDA, CDR2 SQIVND (reference sequence). V shed 7 bases and J shed 5 bases, with 18 bases lying between them. The CDR3 here is CASIGPRESRNTIYF. The CDR3 DNA reads TGTGCCAGTATCGGACCCAGGGAGTCGAGAAACACCATATATTTT.

The CDR3 DNA sequence: TGCAGCGTTGAGTCGGGGTTCTCTGGAAACACCATATATTTT. Its translation: CSVESGFSGNTIYF. The rearrangement links TRBV29-1 to TRBJ1-3; D is undetermined. V was pared by 3 bases and J by 0 bases, with 9 bases between. CDR1 is SQVTM and CDR2 is ANQGSEA in the germline V gene. The CDR3 runs to 14 residues.

This clone was observed a single time. This rearrangement joins TRBV19 to TRBJ1-5, with D unresolved. Trimming pared 2 bases from V and 1 base from J, leaving 9 bases between. From germline, CDR1 is LNHDA and CDR2 SQIVND (reference sequence). The CDR3 has 15 residues. The CDR3 loop reads CASSIPGRSNQPQHF. The CDR3 DNA is TGTGCCAGTAGTATACCGGGGAGAAGCAATCAGCCCCAGCATTTT.

The DNA for the CDR3 is TGCAGCGTTGGTCTAGCGGGGGGAGTAGATACGCAGTATTTT. Its translation: CSVGLAGGVDTQYF. J is TRBJ2-3 and V is TRBV29-1; TRBD2 matches at 11 bases. The CDR3 loop spans 14 amino acids. J lost 5 bases, V lost 4 bases, and 5 bases had no gene match. Germline CDR1 SQVTM, CDR2 ANQGSEA.

The J gene is TRBJ1-1, the V gene TRBV25-1; TRBD1 is a possible D gene (5 bases). The length of the CDR3 is 12 residues. Germline-derived CDR1 and CDR2 are MGHDK and SYGVNS. The germline V and J ends were trimmed by 4 bases and 11 bases, with 14 bases remaining between them. CDR3 in DNA: TGTGCCAGCAGTGGACCGAAACACAGGGCTTTCTTT. As protein: CASSGPKHRAFF. Together with reference TRBV25-1 and TRBJ1-1, the CDR3 gives the full variable domain: EADIYQTPRYLVIGTGKKITLECSQTMGHDKMYWYQQDPGMELHLIHYSYGVNSTEKGDLSSESTVSRIRTEHFPLTLESARPSHTSQYLCASSGPKHRAFFGQGTRLTVV.

CDR3 loop: CASSYNRGDGNQPQHF. CDR3 nucleotides: TGTGCCAGCAGTTACAATAGGGGGGACGGCAATCAGCCCCAGCATTTT. The chain carries TRBV6-6 and TRBJ1-5, with a possible D match to TRBD1 (6 bases). The germline CDR1 and CDR2 sequences are MNHNY and SVGAGI (reference sequence). Trimming left V 2 bases short and J 2 bases short, with 13 bases between. The CDR3 runs to 16 residues.

CDR3 sequence reads: CAWSSAVGNTDTQYF. In nucleotides, the CDR3 is TGTGCCTGGAGTTCTGCTGTCGGAAACACAGATACGCAGTATTTT. The J gene is TRBJ2-3, the V gene TRBV30; no firm D call. Between the trimmed V and J ends, which lost 2 bases and 2 bases, there was a span of 14 bases. The germline V gene encodes CDR1 GTSNPN and CDR2 SVGIG (reference sequence). The CDR3 runs to 15 residues.

The J gene is TRBJ1-4, the V gene TRBV2; D uncertain. V lost 3 bases, J lost 10 bases, and 6 bases lay in between. Germline values: CDR1 SNHLY, CDR2 FYNNEI. The CDR3 totals 11 residues. In DNA form, the CDR3 reads TGTGCCAGCAGTGAGTACTTAAAACTGTTTTTT. Translating it yields CASSEYLKLFF.